The T cell receptor (beta chain) under discussion was sequenced for a study of T cell repertoires in cytomegalovirus infection. Study as a whole: CMV epitopes that were recently identified and HLA-C-restricted were used alongside well-studied HLA-B-restricted ones. Carrying CMV and the relevant HLA type showed in public TCR beta signatures.

Germline CDR1 and CDR2: SGHTA and FQGNSA. V lost 4 bases to trimming and J lost 5 bases; unmatched junction nucleotides: 8. CDR3 size: 15 residues. From the reads, TCRdb called clonotypes with MiXCR, one entry per CDR3 protein. The sample contains about 570,000 distinct CDR3 sequences, under 45% of which appear only once. Notes on the study in general: There were HLA-C-restricted CMV-specific TCR beta clonotypes dominating the ex vivo response.

This clonotype was observed a few times. Its antigen is not known. The clonotype originates from a human donor in good health (CMV status not recorded). Some clones in this sample may be carry-over from other donors' samples. The sequencing here drew on cultured PBMCs, taken from culture after CMV antigen stimulation. The rearrangement uses TRBV7-2 and TRBJ2-7, with 10 bases that match TRBD1. The CDR3 loop reads CASSSSGTGADEQYF. CDR3 sequence (DNA): TGTGCCAGCAGCTCATCTGGGACAGGGGCCGACGAGCAGTACTTC.